This T cell receptor beta chain was documented in a study of graft-versus-host responses after intestinal transplantation. Across the study: For two to four years after anti-thymocyte globulin induction, all recipients took tacrolimus and steroids. Study results and limitations: In recipient marrow, GvH clones were found, and some appeared first in ileum or blood.

Profiling relied on immunoSEQ multiplex PCR, and the TCRdb table lists in-frame clones only, not all of them. The data contain under 30,000 clones, about 80% of them singletons. The authors processed graft tissue to release intraepithelial and lamina propria lymphocytes. Worth noting for this clone: The target antigen is unknown.

Trimming cost V 5 bases and J 4 bases, with 5 bases left between them. Per the germline V gene, CDR1 is LNHDA and CDR2 is SQIVND (reference sequence). The CDR3 is 11 amino acids. This sequence joins TRBV19 and TRBJ1-1; D remains unclear. The sequence derives from a human patient who received an intestinal transplant, so some T cells may come from the graft donor. Here the sequenced sample was ileum tissue, taken 98 days after intestinal transplantation. The CDR3 bases are TGTGCCAGTAGTGAGAGCACTGAAGCTTTCTTT. Translating gives CASSESTEAFF.